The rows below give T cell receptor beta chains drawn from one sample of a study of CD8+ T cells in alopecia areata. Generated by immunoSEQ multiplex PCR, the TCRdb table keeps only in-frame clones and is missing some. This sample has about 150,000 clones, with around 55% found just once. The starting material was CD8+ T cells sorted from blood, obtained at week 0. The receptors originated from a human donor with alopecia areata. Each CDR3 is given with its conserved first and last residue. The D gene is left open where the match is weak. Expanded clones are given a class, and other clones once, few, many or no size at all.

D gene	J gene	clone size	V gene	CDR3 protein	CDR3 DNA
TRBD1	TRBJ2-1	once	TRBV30	CAWSAGQDNEQFF	TGTGCCTGGAGCGCCGGACAGGACAATGAGCAGTTCTTC
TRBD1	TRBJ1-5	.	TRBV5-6	CASSLGDSLNQPQHF	TGTGCCAGCAGCTTAGGGGACAGCCTTAATCAGCCCCAGCATTTT
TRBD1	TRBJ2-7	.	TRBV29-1	CSVYSGQGYEQYF	TGCAGCGTTTATTCGGGACAGGGCTACGAGCAGTACTTC
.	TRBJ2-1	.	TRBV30	CAWSVRENEQFF	TGTGCCTGGAGTGTTAGGGAGAATGAGCAGTTCTTC
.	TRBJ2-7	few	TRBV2	CASSRGQLYEQYF	TGTGCCAGCAGCCGAGGACAGCTGTACGAGCAGTACTTC
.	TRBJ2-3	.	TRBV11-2	CASSHPDTQYF	TGTGCCAGCAGCCACCCGGATACGCAGTATTTT
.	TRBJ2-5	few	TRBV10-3	CAISDDSQGGRETQYF	TGTGCCATCAGTGATGACAGTCAGGGCGGGCGAGAGACCCAGTACTTC
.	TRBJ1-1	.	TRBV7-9	CASSTPGEGETEAFF	TGTGCCAGCAGCACCCCCGGTGAGGGGGAGACTGAAGCTTTCTTT
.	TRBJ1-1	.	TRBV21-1	CASSQDRVNTEAFF	TGTGCCAGCAGCCAGGACAGGGTGAACACTGAAGCTTTCTTT
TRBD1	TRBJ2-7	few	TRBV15	CATSEDRGTYEQYF	TGTGCCACCAGCGAAGACAGGGGTACCTACGAGCAGTACTTC
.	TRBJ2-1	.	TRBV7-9	CASSLRLAGTRDEQFF	TGTGCCAGCAGCTTAAGGTTGGCGGGAACTAGGGATGAGCAGTTCTTC
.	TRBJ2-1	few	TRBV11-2	CASRADEQFF	TGTGCCAGCAGGGCGGATGAGCAGTTCTTC